A single sample gave rise to the 29 T cell receptor beta chains below, sequenced in a study of CD8+ T cells in alopecia areata. Treatment here: oral pan-JAK inhibitor, 5-10 mg twice daily. Sequencing relied on a cDNA template that was reverse transcribed from extracted RNA. The protocol was immunoSEQ multiplex PCR, while the TCRdb copy is restricted to in-frame clones and leaves out a portion. The sample holds 200,000 to 250,000 clones, just over 65% seen once. The sequencing used CD4+ T cells sorted from blood, collected at approximately week 42, from a patient treated with tofacitinib. These receptors all stem from a human donor with alopecia areata.

The genes are TRBV30 and TRBJ1-2; possibly TRBD1 for D (6 bases). V was shortened by 5 bases and J by 8 bases, with 18 bases between the two germline ends. Per the germline V gene, CDR1 is GTSNPN and CDR2 is SVGIG (reference sequence). This CDR3 has 13 amino acids. The CDR3 nucleotides are TGTGCCTGGGAAACAGGGACCCCGCGCGGCTACACCTTC. This gives the protein CAWETGTPRGYTF.

The chain uses TRBV2 and TRBJ1-5; D call uncertain. Trimming shortened V by 5 bases and J by 1 base, and 6 bases separated the two germline ends. The CDR3 spans 13 residues. The V gene's germline CDR1 is SNHLY and CDR2 FYNNEI. DNA of the CDR3: TGTGCCAGCAGTTGGCACAGCAATCAGCCCCAGCATTTT. Its translation: CASSWHSNQPQHF. The whole variable domain, remainder taken from reference TRBV2 and TRBJ1-5, is EPEVTQTPSHQVTQMGQEVILRCVPISNHLYFYWYRQILGQKVEFLVSFYNNEISEKSEIFDDQFSVERPDGSNFTLKIRSTKLEDSAMYFCASSWHSNQPQHFGDGTRLSIL.

The genes are TRBV10-2 and TRBJ1-1; D remains ambiguous. CDR1 is WSHSY and CDR2 is SAAADI in the germline V gene. The V gene lost 6 bases and the J gene lost 2 bases, with 10 bases spanning the gap. The CDR3 is made up of 13 amino acids. This CDR3 reads CASSENPNTEAFF. CDR3 sequence (DNA): TGCGCCAGCAGCGAGAATCCCAACACTGAAGCTTTCTTT.

V and J are TRBV30 and TRBJ2-5, with D possibly being TRBD2 (6 bases). This CDR3 spans 14 amino acids. Trimming removed 2 bases at V and 5 bases at J, with 15 bases between. Per the germline V gene, CDR1 is GTSNPN and CDR2 is SVGIG (reference sequence). CDR3 coding DNA: TGTGCCTGGAGTCTGGGCGGGATTGTGGAGACCCAGTACTTC. It yields the protein CAWSLGGIVETQYF.

J is TRBJ1-2 and V is TRBV15, with a possible D match to TRBD1 (5 bases). From germline, CDR1 is LNHNV and CDR2 YYDKDF (reference sequence). This CDR3 spans 15 amino acids. V was pared by 0 bases and J by 5 bases, with 13 bases between. The CDR3 is CATSRDLTDSYGYTF. In DNA form, the CDR3 reads TGTGCCACCAGCAGAGACCTGACCGACAGTTATGGCTACACCTTC.

The V call is TRBV5-4, the J call TRBJ2-1; D gene uncertain. CDR1 and CDR2 (germline): SGHNT, YYREEE (reference sequence). The CDR3 has 13 residues. V lost 4 bases and J lost 6, with 11 bases in between. The CDR3 DNA sequence: TGTGCCAGCAGCCCCCTTACGGGCAATGAGCAGTTCTTC. Protein product: CASSPLTGNEQFF.

The chain couples TRBV18 to TRBJ1-1; 7 nucleotides align to TRBD1. Germline lookup yields CDR1 KGHSH and CDR2 LQKENI. V was pared by 3 bases and J by 5 bases, with 15 bases of the junction left unmatched. The CDR3 covers 17 residues. DNA for the CDR3: TGTGCCAGCTCACCTTCACAGGGGTCGAGGTCGGGAACTGAAGCTTTCTTT. Its translation is CASSPSQGSRSGTEAFF.

V gene TRBV30 combines with J gene TRBJ1-1; the D gene is possibly TRBD1 (5 bases). CDR1 GTSNPN and CDR2 SVGIG come from the germline V gene (reference sequence). Deletions cut 3 bases from V and 1 base from J, with 15 bases between. This CDR3 is built from 15 residues. In DNA, the CDR3 is TGTGCCTGGAGCCCTGGGGCCAACTGGAACACTGAAGCTTTCTTT. Translating gives CAWSPGANWNTEAFF.

The chain couples TRBV2 to TRBJ1-2; D is unresolved. The CDR3 consists of 13 residues. V lost 4 bases, J lost 2 bases, and 8 bases lay in between. From germline, CDR1 is SNHLY and CDR2 FYNNEI. The DNA of the CDR3 is TGTGCCAGCAGTGTAAGCGGGAACTATGGCTACACCTTC. Translation: CASSVSGNYGYTF.

The V call is TRBV7-2, the J call TRBJ1-6; D remains ambiguous. The germline gives CDR1 SGHTA, CDR2 FQGNSA. V lost 2 bases to trimming and J lost 4 bases, with 15 bases between them. The CDR3 totals 17 residues. The CDR3 sequence is CASSLMIQGGYNSPLHF. In DNA, the CDR3 is TGTGCCAGCAGCTTAATGATCCAAGGAGGATATAATTCACCCCTCCACTTT.

The chain couples TRBV11-2 to TRBJ1-5; perhaps TRBD1 as D (5 bases). There are 15 residues in the CDR3. Trimming shortened V by 1 base and J by 4 bases, and 11 bases separated the two germline ends. The germline V gene encodes CDR1 SGHAT and CDR2 FQNNGV. CDR3 nucleotides: TGTGCCAGCAGCTTAGGAGTTAGGGGAAATCAGCCCCAGCATTTT. Translated: CASSLGVRGNQPQHF.

V and J are TRBV27 and TRBJ2-2; D could derive from TRBD1 or TRBD2 (5 bases each). V dropped 2 bases and J dropped 2 bases, with 12 bases sitting between them. There are 16 residues in the CDR3. The germline CDR1 and CDR2 sequences are MNHEY and SMNVEV (reference sequence). The CDR3 is CASSLAGTANTGELFF. The DNA for the CDR3 is TGTGCCAGCAGTTTAGCCGGGACGGCTAACACCGGGGAGCTGTTTTTT.

There are a few counts of this clone. The chain employs TRBV11-2 and TRBJ2-3; the match to TRBD1 covers 8 bases. V trimming: 1 base; J trimming: 3 bases; junction bases outside the gene matches: 6. The CDR3 contains 16 residues. CDR1 SGHAT and CDR2 FQNNGV come from the germline V gene. CDR3 loop: CASSLAWTGTTDTQYF. The CDR3, as DNA: TGTGCCAGCAGCTTAGCCTGGACAGGGACAACAGATACGCAGTATTTT.

This chain uses TRBV20-1 with TRBJ2-7; no definite D call. The V end was cut by 2 bases, the J end by 7 bases, with 9 bases between. Per germline, CDR1 DFQATT and CDR2 SNEGSKA (reference sequence). The CDR3 runs to 11 residues. CDR3 sequence reads: CSARSRREQYF. The DNA for the CDR3 is TGCAGTGCTAGATCCCGGCGGGAGCAGTACTTC.

This chain uses TRBV29-1 with TRBJ2-2; possible D gene TRBD2, 5 bases. Germline V gene sequence: CDR1 SQVTM, CDR2 ANQGSEA. Trimming left V 7 bases short and J 4 bases short, with 10 bases between. CDR3 length: 12 residues. CDR3 loop: CSASRGTGELFF. The CDR3 coding sequence is TGCAGCGCCTCCCGGGGCACCGGGGAGCTGTTTTTT.

The rearrangement links TRBV19 to TRBJ1-1; D uncertain. The germline V gene encodes CDR1 LNHDA and CDR2 SQIVND (reference sequence). Trimming shortened V by 3 bases and J by 2 bases, and 13 bases separated the two germline ends. CDR3 length: 15 amino acids. CDR3 protein: CASSMYLTDNTEAFF. CDR3 bases: TGTGCCAGTAGTATGTACCTGACGGATAACACTGAAGCTTTCTTT. Full variable domain (outside the CDR3, taken from reference TRBV19 and TRBJ1-1): DGGITQSPKYLFRKEGQNVTLSCEQNLNHDAMYWYRQDPGQGLRLIYYSQIVNDFQKGDIAEGYSVSREKKESFPLTVTSAQKNPTAFYLCASSMYLTDNTEAFFGQGTRLTVV.

V is TRBV7-6 and J is TRBJ2-5; no definite D call. The CDR3 runs 15 residues. V lost 1 base, J lost 2 bases, and 11 bases lay in between. Germline lookup yields CDR1 SGHVS and CDR2 FNYEAQ. CDR3 in amino acids: CASSLGTATQETQYF. CDR3 coding DNA: TGTGCCAGCAGCTTAGGAACAGCTACTCAAGAGACCCAGTACTTC.

The chain recombines TRBV6-5 with TRBJ1-5; 7 bases line up with TRBD1. V dropped 5 bases and J dropped 2; count of bases not matched to a gene: 3. Germline CDR1 and CDR2: MNHEY and SVGAGI. The CDR3 has 14 amino acids. The CDR3 DNA reads as TGTGCCAGCAGTAACCAGGGGGGCAATCAGCCCCAGCATTTT. It is translated as CASSNQGGNQPQHF.

J is TRBJ2-2 and V is TRBV19, with 12 bases that match TRBD1. From germline, CDR1 is LNHDA and CDR2 SQIVND (reference sequence). V trimming: 5 bases; J trimming: 5 bases; junction bases outside the gene matches: 6. This CDR3 is built from 16 residues. The CDR3: CASSQGQGAGTGELFF. In DNA, the CDR3 is TGTGCCAGTAGTCAGGGACAGGGGGCCGGTACCGGGGAGCTGTTTTTT.

The chain combines TRBV29-1 with TRBJ1-1; D not resolved. Germline V CDR1 and CDR2: SQVTM, ANQGSEA. The CDR3 extends over 13 amino acids. V was clipped by 0 bases and J by 0 bases, with 5 bases between them. The chain's CDR3 is CSVEELVNTEAFF. The CDR3 DNA follows: TGCAGCGTTGAAGAGTTAGTGAACACTGAAGCTTTCTTT.

The chain joins TRBV9 to TRBJ1-1; 7 nucleotides line up with TRBD1. From germline, CDR1 is SGDLS and CDR2 YYNGEE. The CDR3 is 15 amino acids. The junction had 4 bases not matched to a gene; V was cut back by 2 bases and J by 0 bases. The CDR3 DNA sequence: TGTGCCAGCAGCGTCGGGGGACAGTTGAACACTGAAGCTTTCTTT. Residues: CASSVGGQLNTEAFF.

The chain joins TRBV29-1 to TRBJ1-2, with 7 bases matching TRBD1. Germline trimming cut 5 bases from V and 3 bases from J; bases unmatched to any gene: 3. The CDR3 length is 12 residues. Germline V lookup: CDR1 SQVTM, CDR2 ANQGSEA. The CDR3 is CSVNDRDYGYTF. CDR3 nucleotides: TGCAGCGTTAATGACAGGGACTATGGCTACACCTTC.

The V and J genes are TRBV2 and TRBJ2-1, with D possibly matching TRBD1 (6 bases). The ends were cut back, 8 bases at V and 9 bases at J, with 11 bases in the middle. The CDR3 is 11 residues long. CDR1 and CDR2 from the germline V gene are SNHLY and FYNNEI. The CDR3 sequence: CASFTGREQFF. CDR3 nucleotides: TGTGCCAGCTTTACAGGGCGTGAGCAGTTCTTC.

This clone has a count of ten or more. The chain couples TRBV13 to TRBJ2-7; D unclear. Trimming left V 5 bases short and J 3 bases short, with 8 bases between. CDR3 size: 12 residues. In germline, CDR1 is PRHDT, CDR2 FYEKMQ (reference sequence). The CDR3 DNA follows: TGTGCCAGCAGCCGCGAGAACTACGAGCAGTACTTC. It encodes CASSRENYEQYF.

This clone was seen many times. The V call is TRBV19, the J call TRBJ1-4; 9 bases fit TRBD1. Trimming took 4 bases from V and 8 from J; bases not matched to a gene: 8. Germline CDR1 and CDR2: LNHDA and SQIVND (reference sequence). The CDR3 is 15 amino acids. CDR3 protein: CASSTTGGAGEKLFF. CDR3 sequence (DNA): TGTGCCAGTAGTACCACAGGGGGCGCGGGAGAAAAACTGTTTTTT.

V is TRBV15 and J is TRBJ1-1, with 7 bases lining up with TRBD1. J gave up 3 bases and V 6 bases, and 4 bases lay outside the gene matches. The CDR3 has 13 amino acids. Germline loops: CDR1 LNHNV, CDR2 YYDKDF (reference sequence). The CDR3 reads CATSKGGDTEAFF. In DNA, the CDR3 is TGTGCCACCAGTAAAGGGGGCGACACTGAAGCTTTCTTT.

The V call is TRBV30, the J call TRBJ1-5; D gene unclear. V lost 4 bases and J 3 bases, leaving 10 bases between the germline ends. The length of the CDR3 is 13 residues. Germline V gives CDR1 GTSNPN, CDR2 SVGIG (reference sequence). CDR3 sequence: CAWTRTDNQPQHF. CDR3 nucleotides: TGTGCCTGGACCCGGACTGACAATCAGCCCCAGCATTTT.

The rearrangement joins TRBV7-7 to TRBJ2-1, with a possible D match to TRBD2 (5 bases). Trimming took off 1 base at V and 4 bases at J, with 17 bases between the two ends. The germline V gene encodes CDR1 SSHAT and CDR2 FNYEAQ (reference sequence). This CDR3 comprises 17 residues. The CDR3 loop reads CASSLVWTSSVYNEQFF. The CDR3 nucleotides read TGTGCCAGCAGCTTAGTGTGGACTTCTTCCGTATACAATGAGCAGTTCTTC.

This clone was counted between two and nine times. V is TRBV4-3 and J is TRBJ2-3; a possible D gene is TRBD2 (7 bases). CDR3 size: 16 residues. V was trimmed by 4 bases and J by 5 bases, leaving 19 bases between them. CDR1 is LGHNA, CDR2 YSLEER, per germline. The CDR3 loop reads CASSPTEGGPQDTQYF. CDR3 bases: TGCGCCAGCAGCCCAACGGAGGGGGGGCCTCAAGATACGCAGTATTTT.